A single count supports the clone carrying this T cell receptor (beta chain). What it binds is unknown. A multiplex PCR was run with 60 Vbeta primers and 13 Jbeta primers. Sequencing was performed with immunoSEQ multiplex PCR; in TCRdb, only in-frame clones are kept and a portion is missing. Here the sample spans 200,000 to 250,000 clones, over 65% being singletons. This entry is derived from a study of cytomegalovirus exposure and HLA in healthy donors. Study-wide findings and caveats: TCR beta sequences reportedly predicted most subjects' HLA-A and HLA-B alleles accurately.

The receptor was derived from an older woman in good health and CMV-seropositive. Sequenced sample: PBMCs.

CDR3 region: CASSLGQFQPQHF. The CDR3 nucleotides read TGCGCCAGCAGCCTTGGACAGTTTCAGCCCCAGCATTTT. The chain combines TRBV10-2 with TRBJ1-5; tentative D call: TRBD1 (6 bases). The length of the CDR3 is 13 residues. The germline V and J ends were trimmed by 6 bases and 6 bases, with 12 bases remaining between them. Germline lookup yields CDR1 WSHSY and CDR2 SAAADI.